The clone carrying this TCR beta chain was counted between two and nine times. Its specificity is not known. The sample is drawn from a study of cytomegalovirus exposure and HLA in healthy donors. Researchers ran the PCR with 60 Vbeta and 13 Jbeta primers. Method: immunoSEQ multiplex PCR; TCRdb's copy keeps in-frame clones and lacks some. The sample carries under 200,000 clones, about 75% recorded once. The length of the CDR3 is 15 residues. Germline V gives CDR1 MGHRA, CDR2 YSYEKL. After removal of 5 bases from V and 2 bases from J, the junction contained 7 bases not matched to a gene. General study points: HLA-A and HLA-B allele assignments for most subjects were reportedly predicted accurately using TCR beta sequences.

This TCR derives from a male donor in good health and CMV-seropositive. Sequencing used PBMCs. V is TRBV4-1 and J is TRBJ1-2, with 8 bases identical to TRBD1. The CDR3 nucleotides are TGCGCCAGCAGCTTTCGACAGGGGCTGAACTATGGCTACACCTTC. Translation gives CASSFRQGLNYGYTF.